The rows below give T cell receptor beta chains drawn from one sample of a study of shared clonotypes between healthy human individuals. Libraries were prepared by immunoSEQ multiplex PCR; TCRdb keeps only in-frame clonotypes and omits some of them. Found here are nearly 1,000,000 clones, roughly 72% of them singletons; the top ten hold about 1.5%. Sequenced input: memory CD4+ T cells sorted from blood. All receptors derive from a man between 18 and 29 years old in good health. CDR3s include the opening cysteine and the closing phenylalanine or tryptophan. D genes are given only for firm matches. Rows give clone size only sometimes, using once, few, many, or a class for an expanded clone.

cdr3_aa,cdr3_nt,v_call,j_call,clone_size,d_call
CASSNGQKDHQPQHF,TGTGCCAGCAGCAACGGACAGAAGGATCATCAGCCCCAGCATTTT,TRBV7-2,TRBJ1-5,NA,NA
CASSSGTSERGETQYF,TGTGCCAGCAGCTCGGGGACTAGCGAGAGGGGAGAGACCCAGTACTTC,TRBV5-6,TRBJ2-5,NA,TRBD2
CASIGHGETQYF,TGTGCCAGCATCGGACATGGGGAGACCCAGTACTTC,TRBV2,TRBJ2-5,few,NA
CASKEAPGTQYF,TGTGCCAGCAAGGAGGCCCCCGGGACCCAGTACTTC,TRBV7-2,TRBJ2-5,NA,NA
CASSSTDTQYF,TGTGCCAGCAGCTCCACAGATACGCAGTATTTT,TRBV11-1,TRBJ2-3,few,NA
CASSPTTGSGANVLTF,TGTGCCAGCAGCCCCACGACGGGCTCTGGGGCCAACGTCCTGACTTTC,TRBV7-2,TRBJ2-6,NA,NA
CAWARGLSNYGYTF,TGTGCCTGGGCCAGGGGGCTCTCTAACTATGGCTACACCTTC,TRBV30,TRBJ1-2,few,TRBD1
CASRSIGENTGELFF,TGTGCCAGCAGGTCTATAGGGGAAAACACCGGGGAGCTGTTTTTT,TRBV6-5,TRBJ2-2,NA,NA
CASSLEGTKETQYF,TGTGCCAGCAGCTTGGAGGGCACAAAGGAGACCCAGTACTTC,TRBV5-4,TRBJ2-5,NA,NA
CASRRAGTSTDTQYF,TGTGCCAGCCGGCGGGCCGGGACTTCGACAGATACGCAGTATTTT,TRBV27,TRBJ2-3,NA,NA
CASSSLWGANSPLHF,TGTGCCAGCAGCTCTCTTTGGGGGGCTAATTCACCCCTCCACTTT,TRBV28,TRBJ1-6,NA,NA
CASSLRLETSDTQYF,TGTGCCAGCAGTCTACGACTAGAGACATCAGATACGCAGTATTTT,TRBV27,TRBJ2-3,NA,NA
CASSQGDREYYEQYF,TGCGCCAGCAGCCAAGGGGACAGGGAATACTACGAGCAGTACTTC,TRBV4-1,TRBJ2-7,few,TRBD1
CASSESTGQFF,TGTGCCAGCAGTGAATCGACAGGGCAGTTCTTC,TRBV6-1,TRBJ2-1,NA,NA
CARSPWARDPSPRRAYTGELFF,TGTGCCAGAAGCCCTTGGGCCCGGGACCCAAGCCCTCGAAGAGCATACACCGGGGAGCTGTTTTTT,TRBV5-3,TRBJ2-2,NA,NA
CASSLAERGGHRNEQFF,TGTGCCAGCAGCTTGGCAGAGCGGGGGGGCCATAGGAATGAGCAGTTCTTC,TRBV5-4,TRBJ2-1,NA,TRBD2
CASSGQGRNTEAFF,TGCGCCAGCAGTGGACAGGGTCGGAACACTGAAGCTTTCTTT,TRBV10-1,TRBJ1-1,NA,TRBD1
CASSPGQGCGYTF,TGTGCCAGCAGCCCCGGACAGGGTTGTGGCTACACCTTC,TRBV6-4,TRBJ1-2,NA,TRBD1
CASSEDQGAYEQFF,TGTGCCAGCAGTGAAGATCAGGGGGCTTATGAGCAGTTCTTC,TRBV25-1,TRBJ2-1,NA,TRBD1
CASSFQWGPQETQYF,TGTGCCAGCAGCTTCCAATGGGGACCTCAAGAGACCCAGTACTTC,TRBV7-8,TRBJ2-5,NA,NA
CASSVGQGGQPQHF,TGTGCCAGCAGCGTGGGGCAGGGGGGACAGCCCCAGCATTTT,TRBV9,TRBJ1-5,few,TRBD1
CASSAQGAGANVLTF,TGTGCCAGCAGCGCTCAGGGAGCTGGGGCCAACGTCCTGACTTTC,TRBV6-6,TRBJ2-6,NA,NA
CASSPKEAGGLDTQYF,TGCGCCAGCAGCCCCAAGGAAGCGGGGGGGCTAGATACGCAGTATTTT,TRBV4-1,TRBJ2-3,NA,TRBD2
CASSDGGRVSLHF,TGCGCCAGCAGTGACGGAGGGCGAGTATCCCTCCACTTT,TRBV10-2,TRBJ1-6,NA,NA
CASSQATGVAYEQYF,TGTGCCAGCAGCCAAGCAACAGGGGTCGCCTACGAGCAGTACTTC,TRBV14,TRBJ2-7,NA,TRBD1
CASSLIGQGNTEAFF,TGTGCCAGCAGCTTGATAGGACAGGGTAACACTGAAGCTTTCTTT,TRBV5-4,TRBJ1-1,NA,TRBD1
CASSRGSQGGSGNTIYF,TGCGCCAGCAGCCGAGGTTCCCAGGGGGGCTCTGGAAACACCATATATTTT,TRBV4-1,TRBJ1-3,NA,TRBD1